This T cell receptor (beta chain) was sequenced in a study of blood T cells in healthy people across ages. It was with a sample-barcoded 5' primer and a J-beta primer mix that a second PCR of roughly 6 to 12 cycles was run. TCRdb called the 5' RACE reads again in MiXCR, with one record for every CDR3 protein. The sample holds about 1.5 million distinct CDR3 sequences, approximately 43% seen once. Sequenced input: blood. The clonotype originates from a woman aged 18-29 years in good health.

The CDR3 reads CATETSGRANEQYF. In DNA form, the CDR3 reads TGTGCCACTGAGACTAGCGGGAGGGCAAATGAGCAGTACTTC. The genes are TRBV28 and TRBJ2-5; TRBD2 aligns across 14 bases. This CDR3 is 14 amino acids long. Germline loops: CDR1 MDHEN, CDR2 SYDVKM. V was clipped by 10 bases and J by 11 bases; unmatched bases: 12.